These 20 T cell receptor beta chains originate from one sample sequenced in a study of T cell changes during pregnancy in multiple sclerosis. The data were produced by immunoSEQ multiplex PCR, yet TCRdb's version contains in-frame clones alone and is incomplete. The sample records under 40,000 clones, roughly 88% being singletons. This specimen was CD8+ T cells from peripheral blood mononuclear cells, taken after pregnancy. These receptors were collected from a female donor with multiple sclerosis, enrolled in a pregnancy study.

CDR3 region: CASSLLNTGELFF. The DNA of the CDR3 is TGTGCCAGCAGCTTACTCAACACCGGGGAGCTGTTTTTT. The chain joins TRBV7-6 to TRBJ2-2, with unresolved D. The germline V and J ends were trimmed by 2 bases and 2 bases, with 3 bases remaining between them. Germline CDR1 is SGHVS and CDR2 is FNYEAQ. This CDR3 is 13 amino acids long.

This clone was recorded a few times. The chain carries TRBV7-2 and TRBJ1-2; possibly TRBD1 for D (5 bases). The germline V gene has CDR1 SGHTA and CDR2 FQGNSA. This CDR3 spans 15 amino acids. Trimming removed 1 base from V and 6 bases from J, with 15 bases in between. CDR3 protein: CASSLVSRDVDGYTF. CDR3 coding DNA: TGTGCCAGCAGCTTAGTTTCCAGGGATGTCGATGGCTACACCTTC.

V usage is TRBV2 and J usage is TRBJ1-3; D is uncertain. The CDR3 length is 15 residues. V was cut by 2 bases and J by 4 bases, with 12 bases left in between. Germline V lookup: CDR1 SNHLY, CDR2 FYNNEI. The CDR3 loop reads CASSEFVGEGNTIYF. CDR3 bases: TGTGCCAGCAGTGAATTCGTGGGAGAAGGAAACACCATATATTTT.

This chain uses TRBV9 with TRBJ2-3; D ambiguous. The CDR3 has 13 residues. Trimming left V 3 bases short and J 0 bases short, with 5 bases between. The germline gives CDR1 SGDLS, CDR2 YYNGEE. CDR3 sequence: CASSDLSTDTQYF. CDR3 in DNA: TGTGCCAGCAGCGATCTTAGCACAGATACGCAGTATTTT.

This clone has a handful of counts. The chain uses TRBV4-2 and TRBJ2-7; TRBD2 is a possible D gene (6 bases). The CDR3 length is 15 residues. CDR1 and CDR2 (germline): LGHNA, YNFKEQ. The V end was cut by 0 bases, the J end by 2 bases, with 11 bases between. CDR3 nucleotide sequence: TGTGCCAGCAGCCAAGAAGGTGGGGGGACCTACGAGCAGTACTTC. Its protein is CASSQEGGGTYEQYF.

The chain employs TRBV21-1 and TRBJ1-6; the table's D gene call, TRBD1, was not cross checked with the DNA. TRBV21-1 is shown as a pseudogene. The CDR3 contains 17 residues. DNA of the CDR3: TGTGCCAGCCCCAAGGGCCAGGGGAACTCCTATAATTCACCCCTCCACTTT. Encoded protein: CASPKGQGNSYNSPLHF.

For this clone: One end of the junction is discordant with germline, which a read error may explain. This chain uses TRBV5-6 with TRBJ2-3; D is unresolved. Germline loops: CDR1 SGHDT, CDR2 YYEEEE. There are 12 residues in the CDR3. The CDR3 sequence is CAGSRVTDTQYF. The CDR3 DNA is TGTGCCGGCAGCCGTGTGACAGATACGCAGTATTTT.

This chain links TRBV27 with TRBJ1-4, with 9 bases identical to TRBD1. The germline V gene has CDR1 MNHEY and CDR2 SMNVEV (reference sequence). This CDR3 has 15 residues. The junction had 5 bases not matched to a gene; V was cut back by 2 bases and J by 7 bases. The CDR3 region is CASSLGTGRAEKLFF. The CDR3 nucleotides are TGTGCCAGCAGTTTAGGGACAGGGCGGGCTGAAAAACTGTTTTTT.

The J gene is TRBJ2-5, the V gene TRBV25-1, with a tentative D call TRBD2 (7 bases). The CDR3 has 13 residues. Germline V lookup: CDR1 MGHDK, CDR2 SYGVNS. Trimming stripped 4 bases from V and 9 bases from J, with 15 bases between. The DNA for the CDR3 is TGTGCCAGCAGTGTCGGGGGGCCTCCGGCCCAGTACTTC. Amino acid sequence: CASSVGGPPAQYF.

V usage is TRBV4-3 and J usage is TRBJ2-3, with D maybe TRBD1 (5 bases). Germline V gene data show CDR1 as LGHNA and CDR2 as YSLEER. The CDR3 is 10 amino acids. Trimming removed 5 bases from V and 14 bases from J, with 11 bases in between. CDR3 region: CASSGQGMYF. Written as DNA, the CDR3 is TGCGCCAGCAGCGGCCAGGGAATGTATTTT.

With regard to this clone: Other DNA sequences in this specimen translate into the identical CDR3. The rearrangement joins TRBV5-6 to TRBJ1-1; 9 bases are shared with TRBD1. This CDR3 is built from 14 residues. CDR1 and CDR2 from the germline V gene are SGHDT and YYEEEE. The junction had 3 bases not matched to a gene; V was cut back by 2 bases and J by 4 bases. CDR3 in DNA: TGTGCCAGCAGCTTCGGGACAGGGAGCACTGAAGCTTTCTTT. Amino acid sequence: CASSFGTGSTEAFF. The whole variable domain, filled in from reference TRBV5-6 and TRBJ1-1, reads DAGVTQSPTHLIKTRGQQVTLRCSPKSGHDTVSWYQQALGQGPQFIFQYYEEEERQRGNFPDRFSGHQFPNYSSELNVNALLLGDSALYLCASSFGTGSTEAFFGQGTRLTVV.

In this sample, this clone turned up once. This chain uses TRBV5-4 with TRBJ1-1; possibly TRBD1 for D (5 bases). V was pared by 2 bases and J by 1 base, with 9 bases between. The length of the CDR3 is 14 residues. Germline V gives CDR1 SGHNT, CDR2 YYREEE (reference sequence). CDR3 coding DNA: TGTGCCAGCAGCTTTGGGGCAGGGAACACTGAAGCTTTCTTT. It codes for CASSFGAGNTEAFF.

The CDR3 sequence: CASSLSVGAFNSPLHF. The CDR3 region has the DNA TGTGCCAGCAGTTTAAGTGTGGGGGCATTTAATTCACCCCTCCACTTT. This chain joins TRBV27 and TRBJ1-6; D is possibly TRBD1 (6 bases). The CDR3 runs 16 residues. Trimming removed 2 bases at V and 6 bases at J, with 14 bases between. CDR1 and CDR2 (germline): MNHEY, SMNVEV (reference sequence).

CDR3 sequence (DNA): TGCGCCAGCAGCTCTGGGGCAGGGTACGAGCAGTACTTC. Translated: CASSSGAGYEQYF. The V call is TRBV5-1, the J call TRBJ2-7; D possibly corresponds to TRBD1 (5 bases). V was cut by 3 bases and J by 4 bases, with 11 bases left in between. The CDR3 runs to 13 residues. Germline lookup yields CDR1 SGHRS and CDR2 YFSETQ.

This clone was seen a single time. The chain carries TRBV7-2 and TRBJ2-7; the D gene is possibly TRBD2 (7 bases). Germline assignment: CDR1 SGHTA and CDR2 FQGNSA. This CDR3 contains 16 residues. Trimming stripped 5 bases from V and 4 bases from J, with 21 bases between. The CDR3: CASSTAERDTRYEQYF. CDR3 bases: TGTGCCAGCAGCACCGCCGAGCGGGACACCAGATACGAGCAGTACTTC.

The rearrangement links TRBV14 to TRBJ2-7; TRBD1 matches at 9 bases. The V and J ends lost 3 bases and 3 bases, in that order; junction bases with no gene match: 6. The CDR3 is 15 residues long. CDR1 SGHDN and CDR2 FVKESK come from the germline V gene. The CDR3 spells CASSQARTGDYEQYF. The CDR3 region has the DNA TGTGCCAGCAGCCAGGCTCGGACAGGGGACTACGAGCAGTACTTC.

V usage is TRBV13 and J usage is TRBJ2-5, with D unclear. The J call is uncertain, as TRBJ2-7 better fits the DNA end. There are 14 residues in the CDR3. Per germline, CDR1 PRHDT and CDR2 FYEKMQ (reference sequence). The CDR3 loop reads CASSPFGLNYEQYF. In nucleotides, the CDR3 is TGTGCCAGCAGCCCCTTTGGTCTTAACTACGAGCAGTACTTC.

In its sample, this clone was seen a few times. The CDR3 DNA is TGTGCCAGTAGGGGACAAGGATTCTACAATGAGCAGTTCTTC. It codes for CASRGQGFYNEQFF. The V and J genes are TRBV19 and TRBJ2-1; TRBD1 is a possible D gene (6 bases). The germline V and J ends were trimmed by 6 bases and 3 bases, with 12 bases remaining between them. Germline V gives CDR1 LNHDA, CDR2 SQIVND (reference sequence). The CDR3 spans 14 residues. The variable domain in full, with the rest retrieved from reference TRBV19 and TRBJ2-1, is DGGITQSPKYLFRKEGQNVTLSCEQNLNHDAMYWYRQDPGQGLRLIYYSQIVNDFQKGDIAEGYSVSREKKESFPLTVTSAQKNPTAFYLCASRGQGFYNEQFFGPGTRLTVL.

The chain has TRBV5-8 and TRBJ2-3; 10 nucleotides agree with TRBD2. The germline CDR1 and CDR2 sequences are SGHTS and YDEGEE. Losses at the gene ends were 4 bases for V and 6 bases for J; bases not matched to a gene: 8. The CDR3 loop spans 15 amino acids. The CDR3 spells CASSRPSGGVDTQYF. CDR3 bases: TGTGCCAGCAGCCGTCCGAGCGGGGGGGTCGATACGCAGTATTTT.

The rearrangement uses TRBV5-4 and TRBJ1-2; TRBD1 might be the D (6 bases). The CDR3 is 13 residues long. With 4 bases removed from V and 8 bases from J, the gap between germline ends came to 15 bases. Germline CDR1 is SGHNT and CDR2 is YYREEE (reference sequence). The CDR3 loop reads CASSPRGGNGYTF. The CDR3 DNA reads TGTGCCAGCAGCCCGAGGGGGGGGAACGGCTACACCTTC. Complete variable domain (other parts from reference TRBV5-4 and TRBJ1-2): ETGVTQSPTHLIKTRGQQVTLRCSSQSGHNTVSWYQQALGQGPQFIFQYYREEENGRGNFPPRFSGLQFPNYSSELNVNALELDDSALYLCASSPRGGNGYTFGSGTRLTVV.